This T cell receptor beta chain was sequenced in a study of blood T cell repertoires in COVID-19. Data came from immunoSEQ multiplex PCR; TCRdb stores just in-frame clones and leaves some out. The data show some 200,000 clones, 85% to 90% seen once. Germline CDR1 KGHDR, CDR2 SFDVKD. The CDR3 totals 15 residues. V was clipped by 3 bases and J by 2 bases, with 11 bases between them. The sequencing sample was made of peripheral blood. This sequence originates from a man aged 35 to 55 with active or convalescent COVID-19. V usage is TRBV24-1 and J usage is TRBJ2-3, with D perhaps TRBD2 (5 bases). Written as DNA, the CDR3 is TGTGCCACCAGTGATCCCCAGCGGTACACAGATACGCAGTATTTT. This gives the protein CATSDPQRYTDTQYF.